This entry describes one T cell receptor (beta chain). This specimen comes from a study of shared clonotypes between healthy human individuals. Germline V CDR1 and CDR2: MGHRA, YSYEKL. V was clipped by 1 base and J by 2 bases; unmatched bases: 5. The CDR3 has 19 residues. Only in-frame clones appear in the TCRdb table, and some are missing; sequencing was by immunoSEQ multiplex PCR. The data contain roughly 2.1 million clones, approximately 94% of them singletons. It was CD45RO-negative cells, positively selected for CCR7, that made up naive CD8 cells, with terminally differentiated effector memory CD45RA+ cells excluded.

The sample consisted of naive CD8+ T cells from PBMCs. The TCR originated in a man aged 18 to 30 in good health. Some clones in this sample may be carry-over from other donors' samples. This chain joins TRBV4-1 and TRBJ2-6; TRBD2 agrees at 13 bases. CDR3 sequence: CASSQGWTSGSPGANVLTF. Written as DNA, the CDR3 is TGCGCCAGCAGCCAAGGTTGGACTAGCGGGAGTCCTGGGGCCAACGTCCTGACTTTC.